The source of this T cell receptor (beta chain) is a study of blood T cell repertoires in COVID-19. Trimming left V 3 bases short and J 1 base short, with 15 bases between. This CDR3 has 16 amino acids. CDR1 and CDR2 (germline): MNHEY, SVGEGT. In this sample, this clone turned up a few times. As originally analysed: Nucleated cell counts were estimated from reference gene primer amplification. Repertoires were generated with immunoSEQ multiplex PCR, while TCRdb's copy carries only in-frame clones and drops some. Clone size and the V and J calls come from that table; the DNA yielded D and trimming. The sample consists of hundreds of thousands of clones, about 89% of them appearing once.

This TCR derives from a woman aged 25 to 45 with COVID-19, enrolled during active disease. The specimen sequenced was peripheral blood. V gene TRBV6-2 or TRBV6-3 combines with J gene TRBJ1-1; the D is unclear. The CDR3 is CASSYMRGLSNTEAFF. CDR3 nucleotide sequence: TGTGCCAGCAGTTATATGAGAGGGCTGTCGAACACTGAAGCTTTCTTT.